What follows is one T cell receptor (beta chain) and its context. Its antigen is still unknown. One end of the junction varies from germline; a read error may be responsible. The sample originates from a study of Graves' ophthalmopathy and Graves' hyperthyroidism. Study-wide results and caveats: As the model predicted ophthalmopathy progression, it achieved a sensitivity of approximately 65% and a specificity of about 72%.

Amplification from RNA transcripts yielded the TCR beta CDR3 regions. HTBI primers were used in a first-round RT-PCR, which preceded a second-round multiplex PCR. Via MiXCR, TCRdb re-called the multiplex PCR reads, giving one row per CDR3 protein. This table has more than 1,000,000 distinct CDR3 sequences, 36% appearing once. The CDR3 length is 19 residues. Germline V CDR1 and CDR2: SGHVS, FQNEAQ. This chain uses TRBV7-8 with TRBJ2-2; TRBD2 might be the D (6 bases). The specimen was peripheral blood or thyroid tissue (not recorded which). The receptor was isolated from an adult man with Graves' hyperthyroidism. CDR3 DNA sequence: TGCGCCAGCAGCCAATCGTGGGATGCACTAGCCGCGAACACCGGGGAGCTGTTTTTT. It is translated as CASSQSWDALAANTGELFF.